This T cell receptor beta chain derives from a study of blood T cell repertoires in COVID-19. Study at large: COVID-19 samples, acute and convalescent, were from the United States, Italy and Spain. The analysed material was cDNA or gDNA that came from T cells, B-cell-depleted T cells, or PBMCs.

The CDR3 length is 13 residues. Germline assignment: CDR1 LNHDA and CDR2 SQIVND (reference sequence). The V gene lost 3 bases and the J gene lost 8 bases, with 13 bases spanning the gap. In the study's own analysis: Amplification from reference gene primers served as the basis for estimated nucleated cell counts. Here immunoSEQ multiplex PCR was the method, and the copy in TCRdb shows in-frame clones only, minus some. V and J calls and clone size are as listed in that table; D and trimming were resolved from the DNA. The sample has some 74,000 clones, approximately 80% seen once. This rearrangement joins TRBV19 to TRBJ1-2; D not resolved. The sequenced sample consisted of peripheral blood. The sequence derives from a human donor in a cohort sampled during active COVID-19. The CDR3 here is CASSMSRSSGYTF. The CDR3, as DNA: TGTGCCAGTAGTATGTCCAGGTCTTCCGGCTACACCTTC.